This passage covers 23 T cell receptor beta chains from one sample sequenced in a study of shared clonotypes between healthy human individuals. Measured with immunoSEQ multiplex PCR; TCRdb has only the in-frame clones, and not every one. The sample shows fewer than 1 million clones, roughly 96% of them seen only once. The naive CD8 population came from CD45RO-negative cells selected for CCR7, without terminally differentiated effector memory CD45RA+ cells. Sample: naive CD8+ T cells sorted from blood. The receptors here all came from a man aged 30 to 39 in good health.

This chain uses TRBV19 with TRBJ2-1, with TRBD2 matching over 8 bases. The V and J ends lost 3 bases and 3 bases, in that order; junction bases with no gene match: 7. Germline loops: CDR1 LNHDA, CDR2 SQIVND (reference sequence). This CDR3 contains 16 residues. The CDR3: CASSIGLAGGYNEQFF. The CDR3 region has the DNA TGTGCCAGTAGTATTGGGCTAGCGGGTGGCTACAATGAGCAGTTCTTC.

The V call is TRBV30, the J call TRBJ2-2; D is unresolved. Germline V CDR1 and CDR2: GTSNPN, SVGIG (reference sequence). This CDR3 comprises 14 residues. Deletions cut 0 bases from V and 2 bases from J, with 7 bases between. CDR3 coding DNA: TGTGCCTGGAGTGTGTGGCAAAACACCGGGGAGCTGTTTTTT. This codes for CAWSVWQNTGELFF.

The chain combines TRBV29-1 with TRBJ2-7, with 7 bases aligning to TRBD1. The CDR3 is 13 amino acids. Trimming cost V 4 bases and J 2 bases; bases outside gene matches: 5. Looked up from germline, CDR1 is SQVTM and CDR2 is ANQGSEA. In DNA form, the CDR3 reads TGCAGCGTTGGGACAGGCACTACCTACGAGCAGTACTTC. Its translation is CSVGTGTTYEQYF.

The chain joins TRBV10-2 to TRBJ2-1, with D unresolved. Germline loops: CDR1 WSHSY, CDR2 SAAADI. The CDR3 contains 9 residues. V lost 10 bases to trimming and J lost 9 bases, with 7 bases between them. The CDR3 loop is CATGFEQFF. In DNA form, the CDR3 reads TGCGCCACCGGCTTTGAGCAGTTCTTC.

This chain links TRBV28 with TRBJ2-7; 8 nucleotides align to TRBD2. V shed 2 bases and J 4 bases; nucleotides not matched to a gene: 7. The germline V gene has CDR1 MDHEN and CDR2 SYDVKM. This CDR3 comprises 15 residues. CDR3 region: CASSLETGGLYEQYF. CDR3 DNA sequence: TGTGCCAGCAGTTTAGAAACGGGAGGGTTATACGAGCAGTACTTC.

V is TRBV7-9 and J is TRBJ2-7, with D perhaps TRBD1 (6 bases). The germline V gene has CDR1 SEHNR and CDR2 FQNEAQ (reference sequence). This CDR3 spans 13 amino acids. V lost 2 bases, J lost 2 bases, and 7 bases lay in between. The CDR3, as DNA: TGTGCCAGCAGCTTACAGGGGACCTACGAGCAGTACTTC. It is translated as CASSLQGTYEQYF.

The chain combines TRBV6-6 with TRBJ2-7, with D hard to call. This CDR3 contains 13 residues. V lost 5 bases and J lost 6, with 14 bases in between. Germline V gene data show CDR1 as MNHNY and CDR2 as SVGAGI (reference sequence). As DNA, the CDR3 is TGTGCCAGCAGTCCCCAAGGACGACCCGAGCAGTACTTC. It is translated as CASSPQGRPEQYF.

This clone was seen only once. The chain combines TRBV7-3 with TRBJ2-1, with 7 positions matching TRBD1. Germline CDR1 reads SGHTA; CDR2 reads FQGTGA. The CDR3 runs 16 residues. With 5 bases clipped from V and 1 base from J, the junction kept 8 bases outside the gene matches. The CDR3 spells CASSPDTGASYNEQFF. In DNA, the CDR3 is TGTGCCAGCAGCCCCGATACAGGGGCATCCTACAATGAGCAGTTCTTC.

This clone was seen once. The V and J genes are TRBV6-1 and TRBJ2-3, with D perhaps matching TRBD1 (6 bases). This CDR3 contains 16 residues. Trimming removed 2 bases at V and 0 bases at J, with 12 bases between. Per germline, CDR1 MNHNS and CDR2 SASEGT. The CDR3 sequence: CASSERGGTSTDTQYF. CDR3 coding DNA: TGTGCCAGCAGTGAACGTGGGGGCACTAGCACAGATACGCAGTATTTT.

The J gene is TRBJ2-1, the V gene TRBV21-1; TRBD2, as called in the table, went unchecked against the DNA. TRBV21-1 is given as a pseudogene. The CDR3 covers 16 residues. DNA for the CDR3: TGTGCCAGCAGCAATTGGTGGCTAGCGACTTACAATGAGCAGTTCTTC. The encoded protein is CASSNWWLATYNEQFF.

The CDR3 region is CASSLAGGGYTDTQYF. The CDR3 DNA reads as TGTGCCAGCAGCTTAGCGGGCGGTGGGTACACAGATACGCAGTATTTT. The chain recombines TRBV7-8 with TRBJ2-3; the D is unclear. Germline V gene sequence: CDR1 SGHVS, CDR2 FQNEAQ. Trimming removed 0 bases at V and 2 bases at J, with 12 bases between. This CDR3 is built from 16 residues.

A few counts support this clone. CDR3 DNA sequence: TGTGCCAGCAGCGTAGGCGGAGGGATGGGTCAGCCCCAGCATTTT. Amino acids: CASSVGGGMGQPQHF. The chain employs TRBV9 and TRBJ1-5; D gene unclear. Germline assignment: CDR1 SGDLS and CDR2 YYNGEE. Trimming removed 0 bases at V and 6 bases at J, with 13 bases between. CDR3 length: 15 amino acids.

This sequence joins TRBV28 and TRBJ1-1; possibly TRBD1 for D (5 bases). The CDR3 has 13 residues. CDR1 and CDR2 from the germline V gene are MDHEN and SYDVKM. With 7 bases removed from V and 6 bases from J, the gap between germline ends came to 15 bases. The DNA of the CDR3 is TGTGCCAGCAACCACGGACGGGACGCTGAAGCTTTCTTT. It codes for CASNHGRDAEAFF. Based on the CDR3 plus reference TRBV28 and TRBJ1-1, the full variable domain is DVKVTQSSRYLVKRTGEKVFLECVQDMDHENMFWYRQDPGLGLRLIYFSYDVKMKEKGDIPEGYSVSREKKERFSLILESASTNQTSMYLCASNHGRDAEAFFGQGTRLTVV.

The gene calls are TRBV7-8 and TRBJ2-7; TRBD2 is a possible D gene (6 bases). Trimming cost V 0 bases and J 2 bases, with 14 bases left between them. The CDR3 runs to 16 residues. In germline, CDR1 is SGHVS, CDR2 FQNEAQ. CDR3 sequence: CASSLARRELTYEQYF. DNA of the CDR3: TGTGCCAGCAGCTTAGCGCGACGGGAGCTCACCTACGAGCAGTACTTC.

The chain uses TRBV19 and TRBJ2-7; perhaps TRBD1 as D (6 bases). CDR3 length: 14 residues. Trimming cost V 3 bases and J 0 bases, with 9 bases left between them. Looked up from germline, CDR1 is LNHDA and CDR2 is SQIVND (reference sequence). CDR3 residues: CASSITGRSYEQYF. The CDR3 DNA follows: TGTGCCAGTAGTATTACAGGGCGCTCCTACGAGCAGTACTTC.

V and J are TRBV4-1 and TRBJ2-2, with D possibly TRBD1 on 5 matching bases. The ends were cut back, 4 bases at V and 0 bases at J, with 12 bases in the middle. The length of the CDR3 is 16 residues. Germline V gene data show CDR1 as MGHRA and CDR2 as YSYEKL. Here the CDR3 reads CASSPRTLANTGELFF. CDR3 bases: TGCGCCAGCAGCCCGAGGACACTCGCGAACACCGGGGAGCTGTTTTTT.

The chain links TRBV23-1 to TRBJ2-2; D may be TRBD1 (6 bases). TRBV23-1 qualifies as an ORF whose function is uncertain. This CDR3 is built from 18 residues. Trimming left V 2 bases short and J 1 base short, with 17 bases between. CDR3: CASSQPESGAMNTGELFF. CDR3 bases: TGCGCCAGCAGTCAACCCGAGTCAGGGGCCATGAACACCGGGGAGCTGTTTTTT.

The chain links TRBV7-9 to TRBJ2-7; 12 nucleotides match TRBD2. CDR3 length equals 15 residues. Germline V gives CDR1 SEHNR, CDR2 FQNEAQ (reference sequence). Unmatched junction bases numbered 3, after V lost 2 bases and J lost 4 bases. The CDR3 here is CASSLRLAGAYEQYF. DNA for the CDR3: TGTGCCAGCAGCTTAAGACTAGCGGGAGCATACGAGCAGTACTTC.

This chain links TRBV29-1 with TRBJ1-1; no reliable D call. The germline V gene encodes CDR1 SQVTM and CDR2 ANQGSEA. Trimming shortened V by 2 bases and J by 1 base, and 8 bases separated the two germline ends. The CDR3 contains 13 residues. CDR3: CSVERETNTEAFF. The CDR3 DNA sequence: TGCAGCGTTGAAAGGGAAACGAACACTGAAGCTTTCTTT.

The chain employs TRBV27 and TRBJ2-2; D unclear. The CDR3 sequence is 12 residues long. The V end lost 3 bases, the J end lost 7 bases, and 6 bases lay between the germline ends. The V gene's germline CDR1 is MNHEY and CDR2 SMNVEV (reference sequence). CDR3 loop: CASSLGYGELFF. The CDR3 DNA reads TGTGCCAGCAGTTTGGGGTACGGGGAGCTGTTTTTT.

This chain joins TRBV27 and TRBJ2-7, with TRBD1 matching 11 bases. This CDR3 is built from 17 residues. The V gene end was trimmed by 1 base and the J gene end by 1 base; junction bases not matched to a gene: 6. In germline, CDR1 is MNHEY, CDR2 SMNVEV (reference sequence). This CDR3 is CASSLLPGQGGSYEQYF. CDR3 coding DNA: TGTGCCAGCAGTTTATTACCGGGACAGGGGGGTTCCTACGAGCAGTACTTC.

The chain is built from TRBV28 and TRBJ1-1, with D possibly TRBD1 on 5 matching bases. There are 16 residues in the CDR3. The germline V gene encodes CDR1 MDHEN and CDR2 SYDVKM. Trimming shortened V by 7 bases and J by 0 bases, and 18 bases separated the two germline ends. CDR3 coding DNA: TGTGCCAGCACCCCCCTTCGGACATACATGAACACTGAAGCTTTCTTT. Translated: CASTPLRTYMNTEAFF.

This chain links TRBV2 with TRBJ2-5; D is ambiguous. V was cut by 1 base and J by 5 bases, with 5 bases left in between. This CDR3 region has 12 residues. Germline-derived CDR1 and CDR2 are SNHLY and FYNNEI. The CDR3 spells CASSEVRETQYF. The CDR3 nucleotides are TGTGCCAGCAGTGAAGTTCGGGAGACCCAGTACTTC.